Presented here are 27 T cell receptor beta chains from one specimen sequenced in a study of blood T cells in healthy people across ages. It was with a sample-barcoded 5' primer and a J-beta primer mix that a second PCR of about 7 to 12 cycles was run. TCRdb ran MiXCR on the 5' RACE reads and lists one entry per CDR3 protein. Among 600,000 to 1,000,000 distinct CDR3 sequences listed, more than 20% were seen once. This sample was also put to use in a study of T cells of mothers and their children.

The sequenced sample consisted of blood. These receptors all stem from a boy aged 5-17 years in good health.

Remarks on this clonotype: A much more abundant neighbour one base away suggests this may be a read error. This chain uses TRBV5-1 with TRBJ2-5; TRBD2 aligns across 16 bases. This CDR3 is built from 17 residues. Per the germline V gene, CDR1 is SGHRS and CDR2 is YFSETQ. The V and J ends lost 3 bases and 4 bases, in that order; junction bases with no gene match: 6. CDR3 protein: CASSWGLAGGIRETQYF. For the CDR3, the DNA is TGCGCCAGCAGCTGGGGACTAGCGGGGGGGATCCGAGAGACCCAGTACTTC.

The table lists this clonotype with a few counts. The V gene is TRBV29-1, the J gene TRBJ2-7; no firm D call. V was cut by 7 bases and J by 6 bases, with 16 bases left in between. From germline, CDR1 is SQVTM and CDR2 ANQGSEA. The CDR3 length is 12 residues. The CDR3 loop is CSGRSNWGEQYF. The CDR3 nucleotides are TGCAGCGGACGAAGCAATTGGGGCGAGCAGTACTTC.

This clonotype showed up just a few times. This rearrangement joins TRBV20-1 to TRBJ2-4; D gene ambiguous. From germline, CDR1 is DFQATT and CDR2 SNEGSKA (reference sequence). V was cut by 6 bases and J by 5 bases, with 14 bases left in between. This CDR3 region has 13 residues. The CDR3 here is CSAFEIVQNIQYF. Here the CDR3 DNA reads TGCAGTGCCTTCGAGATCGTCCAAAACATTCAGTACTTC.

This clonotype was seen a handful of times. This chain links TRBV7-2 with TRBJ1-3; D remains unclear. Germline-derived CDR1 and CDR2 are SGHTA and FQGNSA. The CDR3 is 16 amino acids. The V gene lost 6 bases and the J gene lost 0 bases, with 15 bases spanning the gap. This CDR3 is CASSFSGEGSGNTIYF. In DNA form, the CDR3 reads TGTGCCAGCAGTTTCTCCGGGGAAGGCTCTGGAAACACCATATATTTT.

As for this clonotype: A junction boundary mismatches the germline segment, possibly from a read error. This chain uses TRBV20-1 with TRBJ2-5, with D perhaps matching TRBD1 or TRBD2 (6 bases each). The CDR3 consists of 15 residues. Germline-derived CDR1 and CDR2 are DFQATT and SNEGSKA (reference sequence). The CDR3 here is CIASKTGAQRETQYF. CDR3 DNA sequence: TGCATTGCTAGTAAAACGGGGGCCCAGAGGGAGACCCAGTACTTC.

This clonotype was found a few times. The CDR3 loop reads CASSLGEGGEAFF. CDR3 nucleotide sequence: TGCGCCAGCAGCTTGGGCGAGGGGGGTGAAGCTTTCTTT. The V call is TRBV5-1, the J call TRBJ1-1; the D gene is possibly TRBD1 (6 bases). V was clipped by 0 bases and J by 7 bases, with 10 bases between them. Germline V gene sequence: CDR1 SGHRS, CDR2 YFSETQ. The CDR3 has 13 residues.

The sample holds a few counts of this clonotype. The rearrangement joins TRBV11-2 to TRBJ1-1; TRBD1 agrees at 9 bases. The CDR3 consists of 14 residues. Germline trimming cut 5 bases from V and 5 bases from J; bases unmatched to any gene: 6. CDR1 and CDR2 (germline): SGHAT, FQNNGV. In DNA form, the CDR3 reads TGTGCCAGCAGCCGCCGGACAGGGGAGACTGAAGCTTTCTTT. Amino acids: CASSRRTGETEAFF.

The chain links TRBV7-2 to TRBJ1-3; possible D gene TRBD1, 6 bases. Germline-derived CDR1 and CDR2 are SGHTA and FQGNSA. The germline V and J ends were trimmed by 4 bases and 3 bases, with 13 bases remaining between them. The CDR3 runs 15 residues. CDR3 sequence (DNA): TGTGCCAGCAGCTACGAAGGGGGACGTGGAAACACCATATATTTT. It translates to CASSYEGGRGNTIYF.

V gene TRBV5-1 combines with J gene TRBJ1-2; D gene ambiguous. CDR3 size: 15 residues. Trimming took off 0 bases at V and 4 bases at J, with 13 bases between the two ends. Germline V CDR1 and CDR2: SGHRS, YFSETQ. The CDR3 loop is CASSLEVGILYGYTF. Here the CDR3 DNA reads TGCGCCAGCAGCTTGGAGGTGGGGATCCTCTATGGCTACACCTTC.

A word on this clonotype: A junction end diverges from the germline sequence, so it may reflect a read error. This chain links TRBV4-3 with TRBJ2-6; 7 nucleotides align to TRBD2. CDR3 size: 16 residues. In germline, CDR1 is LGHNA, CDR2 YSLEER. The CDR3 loop is CASSQGGRGGTNVLTF. CDR3 nucleotides: TGCGCCAGCAGCCAAGGGGGGAGGGGTGGGACCAACGTCCTGACTTTC.

This clonotype was detected only a few times. The rearrangement uses TRBV18 and TRBJ2-7, with D possibly TRBD1 on 5 matching bases. V shed 3 bases and J shed 2 bases, with 11 bases lying between them. Looked up from germline, CDR1 is KGHSH and CDR2 is LQKENI. The CDR3 covers 14 residues. CDR3 residues: CASSPIGATYEQYF. For the CDR3, the DNA is TGTGCCAGCTCACCGATAGGGGCCACCTACGAGCAGTACTTC.

In this sample, this clonotype turned up a few times. The CDR3 loop reads CASSRQLPGQGNSPLHF. The CDR3 DNA follows: TGTGCCAGCAGTCGCCAACTACCGGGACAGGGGAATTCACCCCTCCACTTT. V usage is TRBV6-1 and J usage is TRBJ1-6, with 10 bases fitting TRBD1. Germline-derived CDR1 and CDR2 are MNHNS and SASEGT. The CDR3 is 17 residues long. J gave up 7 bases and V 5 bases, and 11 bases lay outside the gene matches.

A few counts support this clonotype. The V gene is TRBV6-6, the J gene TRBJ2-3, with TRBD2 identical over 8 bases. V lost 6 bases and J lost 0; bases outside the gene matches: 5. The germline V gene has CDR1 MNHNY and CDR2 SVGAGI (reference sequence). CDR3 length equals 15 residues. CDR3 residues: CASRKRGGSTDTQYF. DNA for the CDR3: TGTGCCAGCAGAAAACGGGGGGGAAGCACAGATACGCAGTATTTT.

This clonotype has a handful of counts. The genes are TRBV19 and TRBJ1-1, with TRBD1 matching over 7 bases. This CDR3 has 16 residues. J was trimmed by 1 base and V by 1 base; bases with no gene match: 6. From germline, CDR1 is LNHDA and CDR2 SQIVND (reference sequence). CDR3: CASSIAGTVGNTEAFF. The CDR3, as DNA: TGTGCCAGTAGTATAGCAGGGACAGTGGGGAACACTGAAGCTTTCTTT.

This clonotype was observed a handful of times. The chain has TRBV29-1 and TRBJ2-5; D is unclear. This CDR3 is 12 amino acids long. The V and J ends lost 6 bases and 5 bases respectively, with 13 bases between them. Germline V gives CDR1 SQVTM, CDR2 ANQGSEA. This CDR3 reads CSVRTASETQYF. The CDR3 DNA sequence: TGCAGCGTCCGGACGGCGTCCGAGACCCAGTACTTC.

V gene TRBV29-1 combines with J gene TRBJ2-5; 7 bases map to TRBD1. The CDR3 contains 13 residues. CDR1 is SQVTM, CDR2 ANQGSEA, per germline. Germline trimming cut 6 bases from V and 2 bases from J; bases unmatched to any gene: 6. The CDR3 sequence: CSVYRGFQETQYF. DNA for the CDR3: TGCAGCGTGTACAGGGGATTTCAAGAGACCCAGTACTTC.

The genes are TRBV7-2 and TRBJ2-5, with TRBD2 matching 8 bases. The J call is doubtful: the DNA matches TRBJ2-7 better. The CDR3 is made up of 12 amino acids. Germline CDR1 SGHTA, CDR2 FQGNSA. CDR3 sequence reads: CATTSGTYEQYF. The CDR3, as DNA: TGTGCCACCACTAGCGGTACCTACGAGCAGTACTTC.

The chain carries TRBV20-1 and TRBJ1-5, with D possibly being TRBD1 (5 bases). V dropped 2 bases and J dropped 5 bases, with 16 bases sitting between them. CDR1 and CDR2 from the germline V gene are DFQATT and SNEGSKA (reference sequence). The CDR3 is made up of 15 amino acids. DNA of the CDR3: TGCAGTGCTAGAACCGGGACGTACCCTGATCAGCCCCAGCATTTT. Its translation is CSARTGTYPDQPQHF.

This clonotype was seen only a few times. V gene TRBV14 combines with J gene TRBJ1-2; 8 bases line up with TRBD1. The CDR3 sequence is 15 residues long. Germline V lookup: CDR1 SGHDN, CDR2 FVKESK. V lost 4 bases to trimming and J lost 4 bases; unmatched junction nucleotides: 8. The CDR3 region has the DNA TGTGCCAGCAGCCTCCTGGACAGGGATGTCTATGGCTACACCTTC. It is translated as CASSLLDRDVYGYTF.

The table lists this clonotype with a few counts. The chain links TRBV7-2 to TRBJ2-7; 9 nucleotides align to TRBD1. Germline V gene sequence: CDR1 SGHTA, CDR2 FQGNSA. The CDR3 totals 14 residues. V gave up 5 bases and J gave up 3 bases; unmatched junction bases: 5. The DNA for the CDR3 is TGTGCCAGCAGCCGGGACAGGGAATACTACGAGCAGTACTTC. This encodes CASSRDREYYEQYF.

The chain uses TRBV11-2 and TRBJ2-2; D may be TRBD1 (6 bases). Germline V CDR1 and CDR2: SGHAT, FQNNGV. This CDR3 has 14 amino acids. The V end was cut by 4 bases, the J end by 5 bases, with 11 bases between. The CDR3 spells CASSWIGQTGELFF. Written as DNA, the CDR3 is TGTGCCAGCAGCTGGATAGGACAGACCGGGGAGCTGTTTTTT.

The chain is built from TRBV4-2 and TRBJ2-4; D tentatively fits TRBD1 or TRBD2 (6 bases each). The CDR3 consists of 15 residues. CDR1 is LGHNA and CDR2 is YNFKEQ in the germline V gene. The ends were cut back, 0 bases at V and 2 bases at J, with 8 bases in the middle. CDR3 protein: CASSQEGGSKNIQYF. The CDR3 coding sequence is TGTGCCAGCAGCCAAGAAGGGGGGTCCAAAAACATTCAGTACTTC.

This clonotype was seen more than once but under ten times. The rearrangement uses TRBV6-5 and TRBJ1-2; tentatively, D is TRBD1 (5 bases). This CDR3 is 15 amino acids long. Germline V gives CDR1 MNHEY, CDR2 SVGAGI. Trimming took 2 bases from V and 6 from J, leaving 16 bases between them. CDR3 residues: CASSYTGTGRHGYTF. The CDR3, as DNA: TGTGCCAGCAGTTACACCGGGACGGGAAGACATGGCTACACCTTC.

This clonotype was seen a few times. The chain has TRBV4-2 and TRBJ2-7, with D possibly being TRBD1 or TRBD2 (5 bases each). Between the trimmed V and J ends, which lost 1 base and 2 bases, there was a span of 12 bases. The CDR3 length is 15 residues. Germline V gene sequence: CDR1 LGHNA, CDR2 YNFKEQ. This CDR3 is CASSQGGTLTYEQYF. In nucleotides, the CDR3 is TGTGCCAGCAGCCAAGGTGGGACCTTAACCTACGAGCAGTACTTC.

This clonotype was counted only a few times. The V gene is TRBV29-1, the J gene TRBJ2-3; no definite D call. Between the trimmed V and J ends, which lost 6 bases and 4 bases, there was a span of 20 bases. Germline assignment: CDR1 SQVTM and CDR2 ANQGSEA. CDR3 length: 15 residues. In nucleotides, the CDR3 is TGCAGCGTCGAGGCTCGGGCCTCTGGAGCAGATACGCAGTATTTT. Amino acids: CSVEARASGADTQYF.

This rearrangement joins TRBV7-3 to TRBJ2-5, with 7 bases lining up with TRBD2. The J call could be wrong; TRBJ2-7 is a better fit for the DNA end. The CDR3 runs to 13 residues. Germline V lookup: CDR1 SGHTA, CDR2 FQGTGA. CDR3 region: CASSLWEGYEQYF. Written as DNA, the CDR3 is TGTGCCAGCAGCTTATGGGAGGGTTACGAGCAGTACTTC.

This chain connects TRBV15 to TRBJ2-1; D may be TRBD2 (5 bases). Germline-derived CDR1 and CDR2 are LNHNV and YYDKDF (reference sequence). CDR3 length equals 18 residues. V lost 0 bases, J lost 1 base, and 16 bases lay in between. The CDR3 loop is CATSRDEGVGLSYNEQFF. As DNA, the CDR3 is TGTGCCACCAGCAGAGATGAGGGTGTGGGTTTATCCTACAATGAGCAGTTCTTC.